These 28 T cell receptor beta chains originate from one sample sequenced in a study of OX40 agonist ivuxolimab in advanced cancers. The data were produced by immunoSEQ multiplex PCR, yet TCRdb's version contains in-frame clones alone and is incomplete. The table lists 95,000 to 100,000 clones, 70% to 85% of them singletons. The sample in question was CD4+ or CD8+ T cells sorted from blood, obtained in a trial of the OX40 agonist ivuxolimab. These TCRs come from an adult with an advanced solid tumor such as melanoma, head and neck, liver or kidney cancer.

This chain connects TRBV7-8 to TRBJ2-1; TRBD1 is a possible D gene (6 bases). V was pared by 5 bases and J by 9 bases, with 17 bases between. CDR1 is SGHVS, CDR2 FQNEAQ, per germline. The CDR3 runs to 14 residues. The CDR3 nucleotides read TGTGCCAGCAGCGCCACTTCACAGGGCGGTGAGCAGTTCTTC. This translates into CASSATSQGGEQFF.

The V call is TRBV7-2, the J call TRBJ1-1; a weak D match, TRBD1 (6 bases). Trimming shortened V by 6 bases and J by 5 bases, and 16 bases separated the two germline ends. The CDR3 spans 14 residues. Germline CDR1 and CDR2: SGHTA and FQGNSA. CDR3 in amino acids: CASSHGGGRTEAFF. The CDR3 DNA is TGTGCCAGCAGTCACGGAGGGGGACGGACTGAAGCTTTCTTT.

This clone was detected a few times. The rearrangement joins TRBV5-1 to TRBJ2-7, with TRBD1 matching over 8 bases. The ends lost 0 bases at V and 3 bases at J; junction bases unmatched: 5. The CDR3 length is 15 residues. Per the germline V gene, CDR1 is SGHRS and CDR2 is YFSETQ. The CDR3 is CASSLAAGGIYEQYF. DNA for the CDR3: TGCGCCAGCAGCTTGGCCGCAGGGGGCATCTACGAGCAGTACTTC.

This clone was seen more than once but under ten times. V gene TRBV7-2 combines with J gene TRBJ1-2, with D uncertain. Germline assignment: CDR1 SGHTA and CDR2 FQGNSA. This CDR3 is built from 14 residues. Trimming took off 1 base at V and 0 bases at J, with 6 bases between the two ends. The CDR3 reads CASSLVAPNYGYTF. The CDR3 nucleotides are TGTGCCAGCAGCTTAGTGGCGCCTAACTATGGCTACACCTTC.

This clone turned up a few times. The rearrangement joins TRBV9 to TRBJ2-7, with D possibly matching TRBD1 (7 bases). The CDR3 length is 15 residues. The germline V gene encodes CDR1 SGDLS and CDR2 YYNGEE. The V end was cut by 0 bases, the J end by 3 bases, with 13 bases between. The CDR3 sequence: CASSVAPQGGYEQYF. CDR3 DNA: TGTGCCAGCAGCGTAGCCCCGCAGGGGGGCTACGAGCAGTACTTC.

This rearrangement joins TRBV11-2 to TRBJ2-4, with a tentative D call TRBD1 (6 bases). The germline CDR1 and CDR2 sequences are SGHAT and FQNNGV. With 6 bases removed from V and 0 bases from J, the gap between germline ends came to 12 bases. The CDR3 extends over 15 amino acids. The CDR3 nucleotides are TGTGCCAGCAGAACCACAGGGATAGCCAAAAACATTCAGTACTTC. This translates into CASRTTGIAKNIQYF. The variable domain in full, with the rest retrieved from reference TRBV11-2 and TRBJ2-4, is EAGVAQSPRYKIIEKRQSVAFWCNPISGHATLYWYQQILGQGPKLLIQFQNNGVVDDSQLPKDRFSAERLKGVDSTLKIQPAKLEDSAVYLCASRTTGIAKNIQYFGAGTRLSVL.

The rearrangement links TRBV18 to TRBJ1-2; D is uncertain. Germline V CDR1 and CDR2: KGHSH, LQKENI. V was shortened by 6 bases and J by 1 base, with 9 bases between the two germline ends. The CDR3 runs to 13 residues. The CDR3 DNA sequence: TGTGCCAGCTCCATAGACAATAACTATGGCTACACCTTC. As protein: CASSIDNNYGYTF. The full variable domain, with the rest looked up from reference TRBV18 and TRBJ1-2, is NAGVMQNPRHLVRRRGQEARLRCSPMKGHSHVYWYRQLPEEGLKFMVYLQKENIIDESGMPKERFSAEFPKEGPSILRIQQVVRGDSAAYFCASSIDNNYGYTFGSGTRLTVV.

The chain has TRBV11-2 and TRBJ2-1; 10 bases fit TRBD2. V shed 1 base, J shed 6 bases, and the junction held 12 bases outside the gene matches. This CDR3 is built from 18 residues. CDR1 and CDR2 from the germline V gene are SGHAT and FQNNGV. CDR3: CASSLVVLSSGSGNEQFF. DNA for the CDR3: TGTGCCAGCAGCTTAGTTGTCTTGTCTAGCGGGAGTGGCAATGAGCAGTTCTTC.

In the case of this clone: Its ends do not fully match the called genes, so a read error is possible. The V call is TRBV5-1, the J call TRBJ1-1, with a tentative D call TRBD1 (5 bases). This CDR3 contains 15 residues. In germline, CDR1 is SGHRS, CDR2 YFSETQ. The CDR3 region has the DNA TGCGCCAGCAGCTTGGAGGCAGGGTTGAAGACTGAAGCTTTCTTT. Amino acids: CASSLEAGLKTEAFF.

This clone was seen once. The gene calls are TRBV27 and TRBJ1-2; perhaps TRBD1 as D (5 bases). The CDR3 spans 14 residues. Germline V gives CDR1 MNHEY, CDR2 SMNVEV (reference sequence). The germline V and J ends were trimmed by 1 base and 5 bases, with 11 bases remaining between them. DNA of the CDR3: TGTGCCAGCAGTTTATACCCAGGGCGGTATGGCTACACCTTC. Amino acid sequence: CASSLYPGRYGYTF.

This clone was recorded a few times. The V gene is TRBV27, the J gene TRBJ1-1; D not resolved. CDR3 length: 13 residues. Between the trimmed V and J ends, which lost 8 bases and 3 bases, there was a span of 13 bases. Germline V CDR1 and CDR2: MNHEY, SMNVEV (reference sequence). The CDR3: CASSPLRHTEAFF. The CDR3 region has the DNA TGTGCCAGCTCCCCACTCAGGCACACTGAAGCTTTCTTT.

V is TRBV29-1 and J is TRBJ1-2; weak D call: TRBD1 (6 bases). Trimming stripped 6 bases from V and 7 bases from J, with 9 bases between. Germline CDR1 is SQVTM and CDR2 is ANQGSEA. The length of the CDR3 is 10 residues. The CDR3 loop is CSVATGGYTF. CDR3 nucleotide sequence: TGCAGCGTGGCGACAGGTGGCTACACCTTC.

V is TRBV27 and J is TRBJ2-2, with a possible D match to TRBD1 (6 bases). The CDR3 is made up of 15 amino acids. With 1 base removed from V and 4 bases from J, the gap between germline ends came to 10 bases. Germline lookup yields CDR1 MNHEY and CDR2 SMNVEV (reference sequence). This chain's CDR3 is CASSLLTGPTGELFF. The CDR3, as DNA: TGTGCCAGCAGTTTATTGACAGGCCCCACCGGGGAGCTGTTTTTT.

The CDR3 loop reads CAWSASITTNEKLFF. The CDR3 DNA sequence: TGTGCCTGGAGTGCTTCCATCACAACTAATGAAAAACTGTTTTTT. V usage is TRBV30 and J usage is TRBJ1-4, with D uncertain. V shed 1 base and J shed 0 bases, with 9 bases lying between them. The germline CDR1 and CDR2 sequences are GTSNPN and SVGIG (reference sequence). CDR3 length equals 15 residues.

This clone was seen more than once but under ten times. V and J are TRBV5-3 and TRBJ2-5; 14 bases line up with TRBD2. TRBV5-3 is classed as an ORF, of uncertain function. V lost 10 bases, J lost 1 base, and 9 bases stayed unmatched. This CDR3 has 16 residues. CDR3: CAGTGTSGRGQETQYF. The DNA of the CDR3 is TGTGCCGGAACAGGGACTAGCGGGAGAGGCCAAGAGACCCAGTACTTC.

The rearrangement uses TRBV15 and TRBJ2-7, with 7 bases matching TRBD2. Germline CDR1 and CDR2: LNHNV and YYDKDF (reference sequence). After removal of 8 bases from V and 0 bases from J, the junction contained 7 bases not matched to a gene. The CDR3 loop spans 14 amino acids. CDR3 DNA sequence: TGTGCCACCTCGGCTGGACTAGACTCCTACGAGCAGTACTTC. This codes for CATSAGLDSYEQYF.

As regards this clone: Different DNA sequences within this sample yield the same CDR3. The CDR3 loop is CASSVEMNTEAFF. Here the CDR3 DNA reads TGTGCCAGCAGTGTCGAGATGAACACTGAAGCTTTCTTT. V is TRBV6-4 and J is TRBJ1-1; D unresolved. The CDR3 extends over 13 amino acids. From germline, CDR1 is MRHNA and CDR2 SNTAGT. The V end lost 4 bases, the J end lost 0 bases, and 6 bases lay between the germline ends.

J is TRBJ1-5 and V is TRBV19; 11 bases align to TRBD1. CDR3 length: 16 residues. J lost 6 bases, V lost 2 bases, and 6 bases had no gene match. The germline gives CDR1 LNHDA, CDR2 SQIVND (reference sequence). The CDR3 loop is CASSIPGQGVGQPQHF. The CDR3 nucleotides read TGTGCCAGTAGTATACCGGGACAGGGGGTCGGTCAGCCCCAGCATTTT.

CDR3 loop: CASSLPAGGRENEQFF. Written as DNA, the CDR3 is TGTGCCAGCAGTTTACCGGCAGGTGGAAGAGAAAATGAGCAGTTCTTC. The genes are TRBV28 and TRBJ2-1; D ambiguous. Deletions cut 2 bases from V and 7 bases from J, with 18 bases between. This CDR3 has 16 residues. Germline-derived CDR1 and CDR2 are MDHEN and SYDVKM.

The chain couples TRBV28 to TRBJ2-7; 8 positions agree with TRBD2. Per germline, CDR1 MDHEN and CDR2 SYDVKM. The CDR3 covers 17 residues. Unmatched junction bases numbered 11, after V lost 4 bases and J lost 0 bases. CDR3 sequence: CASSSGGAGHSSYEQYF. CDR3 sequence (DNA): TGTGCCAGCAGTTCCGGGGGGGCGGGACATAGCTCCTACGAGCAGTACTTC. Using reference TRBV28 and TRBJ2-7 for the parts outside the CDR3, the full variable domain is DVKVTQSSRYLVKRTGEKVFLECVQDMDHENMFWYRQDPGLGLRLIYFSYDVKMKEKGDIPEGYSVSREKKERFSLILESASTNQTSMYLCASSSGGAGHSSYEQYFGPGTRLTVT.

In its sample, this clone was seen a few times. J is TRBJ2-7 and V is TRBV7-2; D is perhaps TRBD2 (6 bases). Trimming took off 10 bases at V and 3 bases at J, with 19 bases between the two ends. Germline V gene sequence: CDR1 SGHTA, CDR2 FQGNSA. The CDR3 contains 14 residues. CDR3: CATTVGGAIYEQYF. In DNA form, the CDR3 reads TGTGCCACCACGGTGGGCGGGGCTATCTACGAGCAGTACTTC.

The chain joins TRBV18 to TRBJ1-3; D ambiguous. Germline CDR1 KGHSH, CDR2 LQKENI. Trimming pared 2 bases from V and 4 bases from J, leaving 6 bases between. The CDR3 has 13 amino acids. The CDR3 DNA reads TGTGCCAGCTCACCAGCGGTAGGAAACACCATATATTTT. Its protein product is CASSPAVGNTIYF.

The chain carries TRBV5-1 and TRBJ1-5; D not certain. V gave up 0 bases and J gave up 2 bases, with 9 bases separating them. Germline assignment: CDR1 SGHRS and CDR2 YFSETQ. The CDR3 covers 15 residues. The CDR3 coding sequence is TGCGCCAGCAGCTTGGGGGAACTCGGCAATCAGCCCCAGCATTTT. Amino acids: CASSLGELGNQPQHF.

The chain carries TRBV6-1 and TRBJ1-5; D call uncertain. V was clipped by 4 bases and J by 5 bases, with 12 bases between them. The CDR3 is 14 amino acids. CDR1 is MNHNS, CDR2 SASEGT, per germline. CDR3 sequence reads: CASSGGAGDQPQHF. In nucleotides, the CDR3 is TGTGCCAGCAGTGGGGGTGCCGGGGATCAGCCCCAGCATTTT.

J is TRBJ2-5 and V is TRBV18, with TRBD1 matching over 8 bases. The ends lost 1 base at V and 2 bases at J; junction bases unmatched: 6. Germline CDR1 is KGHSH and CDR2 is LQKENI. There are 16 residues in the CDR3. The CDR3 is CASSPLLGQGQETQYF. The CDR3 DNA is TGTGCCAGCTCACCACTCCTAGGACAGGGTCAAGAGACCCAGTACTTC.

The chain employs TRBV28 and TRBJ1-5; 10 nucleotides match TRBD1. The CDR3 covers 15 residues. CDR1 and CDR2 (germline): MDHEN, SYDVKM. J gave up 5 bases and V 5 bases, and 6 bases lay outside the gene matches. The CDR3 here is CASSRDRGGDQPQHF. CDR3 bases: TGTGCCAGCAGTCGGGACAGGGGAGGTGATCAGCCCCAGCATTTT.

The gene calls are TRBV7-2 and TRBJ2-7; 10 bases align to TRBD2. The CDR3 has 16 amino acids. Trimming took 3 bases from V and 3 from J; bases not matched to a gene: 8. The germline V gene has CDR1 SGHTA and CDR2 FQGNSA. CDR3 sequence (DNA): TGTGCCAGCAGCTTGAGTAGCGGGGGGCAAAACTACGAGCAGTACTTC. It specifies CASSLSSGGQNYEQYF.

The chain links TRBV4-1 to TRBJ1-2, with D perhaps matching TRBD1 (6 bases). This CDR3 is built from 18 residues. V dropped 6 bases and J dropped 1 base, with 24 bases sitting between them. The germline V gene has CDR1 MGHRA and CDR2 YSYEKL. CDR3 amino acids: CASSRIVTPDSFNYGYTF. In DNA, the CDR3 is TGCGCCAGCAGTCGAATCGTTACACCGGACAGTTTTAACTATGGCTACACCTTC.